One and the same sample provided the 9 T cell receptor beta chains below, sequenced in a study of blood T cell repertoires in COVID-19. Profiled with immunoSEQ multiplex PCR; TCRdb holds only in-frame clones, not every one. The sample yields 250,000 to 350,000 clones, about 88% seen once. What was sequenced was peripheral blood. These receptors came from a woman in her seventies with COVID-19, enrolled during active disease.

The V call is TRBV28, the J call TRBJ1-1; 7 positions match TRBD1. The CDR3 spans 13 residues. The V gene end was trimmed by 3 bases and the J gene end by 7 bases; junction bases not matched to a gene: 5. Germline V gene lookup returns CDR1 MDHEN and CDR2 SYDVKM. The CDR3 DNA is TGTGCCAGCAGTTTGAGGGGGCGGCGTGAAGCTTTCTTT. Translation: CASSLRGRREAFF.

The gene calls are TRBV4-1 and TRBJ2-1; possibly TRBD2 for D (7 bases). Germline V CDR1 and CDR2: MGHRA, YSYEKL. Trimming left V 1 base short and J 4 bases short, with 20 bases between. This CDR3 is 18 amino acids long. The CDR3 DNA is TGCGCCAGCAGCCAAGGGGGACTCCGCGGGGGCAAGTACAATGAGCAGTTCTTC. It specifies CASSQGGLRGGKYNEQFF.

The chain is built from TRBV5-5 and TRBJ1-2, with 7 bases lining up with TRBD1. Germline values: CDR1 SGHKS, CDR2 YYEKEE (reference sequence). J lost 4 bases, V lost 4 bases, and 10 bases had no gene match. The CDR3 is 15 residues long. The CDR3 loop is CASSATGALGYGYTF. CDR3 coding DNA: TGTGCCAGCAGCGCAACAGGGGCCTTGGGCTATGGCTACACCTTC. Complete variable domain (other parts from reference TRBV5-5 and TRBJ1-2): DAGVTQSPTHLIKTRGQQVTLRCSPISGHKSVSWYQQVLGQGPQFIFQYYEKEERGRGNFPDRFSARQFPNYSSELNVNALLLGDSALYLCASSATGALGYGYTFGSGTRLTVV.

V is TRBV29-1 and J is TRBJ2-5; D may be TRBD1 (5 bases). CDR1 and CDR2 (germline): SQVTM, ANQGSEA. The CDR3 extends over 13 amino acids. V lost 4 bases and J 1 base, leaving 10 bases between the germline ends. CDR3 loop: CSVGGRVQETQYF. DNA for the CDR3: TGCAGCGTTGGGGGCAGGGTCCAAGAGACCCAGTACTTC. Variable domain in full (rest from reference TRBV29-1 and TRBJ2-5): SAVISQKPSRDICQRGTSLTIQCQVDSQVTMMFWYRQQPGQSLTLIATANQGSEATYESGFVIDKFPISRPNLTFSTLTVSNMSPEDSSIYLCSVGGRVQETQYFGPGTRLLVL.

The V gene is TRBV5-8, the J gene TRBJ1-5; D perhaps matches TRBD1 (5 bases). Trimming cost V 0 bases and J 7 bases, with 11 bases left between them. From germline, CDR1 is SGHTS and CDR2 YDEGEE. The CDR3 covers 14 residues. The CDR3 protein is CASSLGDSWQPQHF. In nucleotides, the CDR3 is TGTGCCAGCAGCTTGGGGGACTCCTGGCAGCCCCAGCATTTT.

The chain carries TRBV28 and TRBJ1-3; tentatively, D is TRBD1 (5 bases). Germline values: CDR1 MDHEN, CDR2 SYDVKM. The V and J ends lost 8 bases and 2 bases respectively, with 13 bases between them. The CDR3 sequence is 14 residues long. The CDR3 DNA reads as TGTGCCAGCGGCTCAACAGGAACTGGAAACACCATATATTTT. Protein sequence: CASGSTGTGNTIYF.

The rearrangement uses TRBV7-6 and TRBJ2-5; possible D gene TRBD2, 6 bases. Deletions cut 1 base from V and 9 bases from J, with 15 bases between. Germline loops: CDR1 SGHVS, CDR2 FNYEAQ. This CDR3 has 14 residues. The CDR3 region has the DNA TGTGCCAGCAGCTTAGAACGTAGGGGCGGGGCCCAGTACTTC. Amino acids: CASSLERRGGAQYF.

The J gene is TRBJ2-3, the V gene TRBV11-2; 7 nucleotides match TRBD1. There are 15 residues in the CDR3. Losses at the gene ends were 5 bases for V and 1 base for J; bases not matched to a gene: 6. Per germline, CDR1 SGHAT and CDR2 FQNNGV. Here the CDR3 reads CASSPGQAGTDTQYF. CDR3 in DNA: TGTGCCAGCAGCCCTGGACAGGCCGGCACAGATACGCAGTATTTT.

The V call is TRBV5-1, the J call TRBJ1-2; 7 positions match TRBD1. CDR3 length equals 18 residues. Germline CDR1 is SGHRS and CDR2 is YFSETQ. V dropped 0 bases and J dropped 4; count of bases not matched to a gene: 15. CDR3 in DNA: TGCGCCAGCAGCTTGGCCTACGTGCGTAAGGGACAGTGCTATGGCTACACCTTC. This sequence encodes CASSLAYVRKGQCYGYTF.